Listed here are 8 T cell receptor beta chains from one sample, sequenced in a study of shared T cell receptors in the human thymus. TCRdb's copy holds only in-frame clones and misses some; the assay was immunoSEQ multiplex PCR. The table shows around 340,000 clones, with roughly 94% occurring only once. The specimen sequenced was thymocytes. These receptors were collected from a human donor.

The J gene is TRBJ2-7, the V gene TRBV19; TRBD2 agrees at 8 bases. In germline, CDR1 is LNHDA, CDR2 SQIVND (reference sequence). The CDR3 totals 14 residues. J was trimmed by 4 bases and V by 6 bases; bases with no gene match: 8. CDR3 in amino acids: CASSLGRVTYEQYF. In nucleotides, the CDR3 is TGTGCCAGTAGCCTCGGGAGGGTCACTTACGAGCAGTACTTC.

The V and J genes are TRBV27 and TRBJ2-3; 8 nucleotides align to TRBD2. From germline, CDR1 is MNHEY and CDR2 SMNVEV (reference sequence). V trimming: 4 bases; J trimming: 8 bases; junction bases outside the gene matches: 11. The CDR3 contains 15 residues. Here the CDR3 DNA reads TGTGCCAGCAGTTACCATAGCGGGGCCTGGGCTACGCAGTATTTT. Translation: CASSYHSGAWATQYF.

The rearrangement links TRBV4-3 to TRBJ2-7; possibly TRBD2 for D (6 bases). The V end was cut by 1 base, the J end by 5 bases, with 15 bases between. There are 15 residues in the CDR3. CDR1 is LGHNA, CDR2 YSLEER, per germline. Here the CDR3 reads CASSQGGLALNEQYF. The CDR3, as DNA: TGCGCCAGCAGCCAAGGCGGGCTAGCGCTGAACGAGCAGTACTTC.

CDR3 protein: CASSISAGTETQYF. The CDR3 nucleotides read TGTGCCAGTAGTATCTCAGCGGGAACGGAGACCCAGTACTTC. V gene TRBV19 combines with J gene TRBJ2-5; 7 bases are shared with TRBD2. This CDR3 has 14 residues. J gave up 5 bases and V 3 bases, and 6 bases lay outside the gene matches. Per germline, CDR1 LNHDA and CDR2 SQIVND (reference sequence).

The J gene is TRBJ1-5, the V gene TRBV15; the D gene is possibly TRBD1 (5 bases). The germline V gene has CDR1 LNHNV and CDR2 YYDKDF (reference sequence). CDR3 length equals 20 residues. Trimming took 0 bases from V and 0 from J, leaving 21 bases between them. The CDR3 region is CATSRDVEQAGVNSNQPQHF. For the CDR3, the DNA is TGTGCCACCAGCAGAGATGTGGAACAGGCCGGGGTTAATAGCAATCAGCCCCAGCATTTT. The full variable domain, with the rest looked up from reference TRBV15 and TRBJ1-5, is DAMVIQNPRYQVTQFGKPVTLSCSQTLNHNVMYWYQQKSSQAPKLLFHYYDKDFNNEADTPDNFQSRRPNTSFCFLDIRSPGLGDTAMYLCATSRDVEQAGVNSNQPQHFGDGTRLSIL.

CDR3 bases: TGTGCCAGCAGCTTGGCCGACCGAGTCCCGGGACAGGGCCGCGGTGAAAAACTGTTTTTT. This codes for CASSLADRVPGQGRGEKLFF. V is TRBV5-8 and J is TRBJ1-4; 9 positions agree with TRBD1. Germline V gene lookup returns CDR1 SGHTS and CDR2 YDEGEE. This CDR3 has 20 amino acids. With 0 bases clipped from V and 7 bases from J, the junction kept 19 bases outside the gene matches.

The chain carries TRBV4-1 and TRBJ1-4; D unresolved. V was clipped by 3 bases and J by 5 bases, with 7 bases between them. Germline CDR1 is MGHRA and CDR2 is YSYEKL. CDR3 length equals 13 residues. The CDR3 bases are TGCGCCAGCAGCCAGGGCGGGAATGAAAAACTGTTTTTT. Residues: CASSQGGNEKLFF.

The chain recombines TRBV6-5 with TRBJ1-5; D perhaps matches TRBD1 (5 bases). The V and J ends lost 4 bases and 9 bases respectively, with 16 bases between them. The CDR3 extends over 14 amino acids. Germline CDR1 is MNHEY and CDR2 is SVGAGI. This CDR3 is CASSSTDLVGPQHF. The DNA of the CDR3 is TGTGCCAGCAGTTCGACAGACTTAGTAGGGCCCCAGCATTTT.